These T cell receptor beta chains were read from a single sample in a study of identical twins. TCRdb used MiXCR to reprocess the 5' RACE reads, holding one entry per CDR3 protein. This sample has fewer than 450,000 distinct CDR3 sequences, with 8.5% to 10% found just once. Specimen: naive T cells sorted from blood. The receptors shown here come from a woman between 50 and 59 years old in good health. CDR3s include the opening cysteine and the closing phenylalanine or tryptophan. Each record gives: V gene, J gene, CDR3 protein.

V: TRBV20-1; J: TRBJ2-1; CDR3: CSARAVEQFF
V: TRBV20-1; J: TRBJ2-1; CDR3: CSARGQGNFEQFF
V: TRBV19; J: TRBJ2-3; CDR3: CASSRRADTQYF
V: TRBV5-1; J: TRBJ2-3; CDR3: CASSSGLAVDGTDTQYF
V: TRBV29-1; J: TRBJ1-1; CDR3: CSGRGGDTEAFF
V: TRBV7-9; J: TRBJ2-2; CDR3: CASSVNRGSNTGELFF
V: TRBV10-3; J: TRBJ1-2; CDR3: CAIKDRGITRYTF
V: TRBV20-1; J: TRBJ2-1; CDR3: CSAKTSGLSHNEQFF
V: TRBV12-3/TRBV12-4; J: TRBJ2-1; CDR3: CASSLSGPGVNEQFF
V: TRBV5-8; J: TRBJ1-5; CDR3: CASSFAGTGGGQPQHF
V: TRBV2; J: TRBJ2-7; CDR3: CASVRGAYEQYF
V: TRBV5-1; J: TRBJ2-3; CDR3: CASSLDDGGATDTQYF
V: TRBV4-1; J: TRBJ2-3; CDR3: CASSQDPYTDTQYF
V: TRBV11-2; J: TRBJ1-2; CDR3: CASRGTGTNYGYTF
V: TRBV12-3/TRBV12-4; J: TRBJ1-1; CDR3: CASSPLRGEPNTEAFF
V: TRBV14; J: TRBJ2-1; CDR3: CASSQALSGTYEQFF
V: TRBV6-5; J: TRBJ2-1; CDR3: CASSYSWNYEQFF
V: TRBV5-1; J: TRBJ1-4; CDR3: CASSLGGVGHDNEKLFF
V: TRBV20-1; J: TRBJ2-7; CDR3: CSAILGPSYEQYF
V: TRBV4-2; J: TRBJ1-2; CDR3: CASGETAANYGYTF
V: TRBV6-1; J: TRBJ2-2; CDR3: CASSDVPGLAGVGNTGELFF
V: TRBV4-1; J: TRBJ1-2; CDR3: CASSRLGQGIYTF
V: TRBV5-1; J: TRBJ2-1; CDR3: CASSLGAGTINEQFF
V: TRBV15; J: TRBJ2-4; CDR3: CATSREWAGGAKNIQYF
V: TRBV5-1; J: TRBJ2-5; CDR3: CASSLGLEGGTQYF
V: TRBV4-1; J: TRBJ2-7; CDR3: CASSPQSRTSGFYEQYF
V: TRBV7-2; J: TRBJ2-5; CDR3: CASSPSIQETQYF
V: TRBV5-6; J: TRBJ2-5; CDR3: CASSTGSVRPQETQYF
V: TRBV20-1; J: TRBJ2-3; CDR3: CTVAGGFTDTQYF
V: TRBV5-1; J: TRBJ2-4; CDR3: CASRIEDKNIQYF
V: TRBV5-1; J: TRBJ2-5; CDR3: CASTLAARGETQYF
V: TRBV7-9; J: TRBJ2-7; CDR3: CASTIIRAAGQNF
V: TRBV6-5; J: TRBJ1-1; CDR3: CASRSSRAQNTEAFF
V: TRBV13; J: TRBJ2-3; CDR3: CASRIRRDTDTQYF
V: TRBV7-2; J: TRBJ1-2; CDR3: CASSYGTGNWGYTF
V: TRBV14; J: TRBJ1-1; CDR3: CASSLSYQGKDTEAFF
V: TRBV10-1; J: TRBJ2-7; CDR3: CASSESVGQGVYEQYF
V: TRBV2; J: TRBJ2-2; CDR3: CASGAGTGELFF
V: TRBV3-1; J: TRBJ1-2; CDR3: CASSQGTGTYGYTF
V: TRBV20-1; J: TRBJ1-4; CDR3: CSARGGQGGEKLFF
V: TRBV4-2; J: TRBJ2-7; CDR3: CASKSGSSYEQYF
V: TRBV5-1; J: TRBJ2-2; CDR3: CASSFFGTSGTGELFF
V: TRBV6-2/TRBV6-3; J: TRBJ2-7; CDR3: CASSYRQGHEQYF
V: TRBV11-2; J: TRBJ2-1; CDR3: CASSSQGQGFNEQFF
V: TRBV2; J: TRBJ2-7; CDR3: CANNGGAW